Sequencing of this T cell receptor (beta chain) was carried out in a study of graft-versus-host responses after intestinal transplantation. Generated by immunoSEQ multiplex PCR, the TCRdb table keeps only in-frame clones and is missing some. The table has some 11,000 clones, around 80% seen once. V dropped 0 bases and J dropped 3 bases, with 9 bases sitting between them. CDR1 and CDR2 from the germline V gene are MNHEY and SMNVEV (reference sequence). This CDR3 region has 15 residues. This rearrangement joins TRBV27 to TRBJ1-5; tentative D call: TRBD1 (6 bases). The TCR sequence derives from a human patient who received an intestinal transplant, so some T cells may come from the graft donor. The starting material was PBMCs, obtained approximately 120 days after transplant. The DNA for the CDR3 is TGTGCCAGCAGTTTATCGGGGGCGACCAATCAGCCCCAGCATTTT. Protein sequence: CASSLSGATNQPQHF.